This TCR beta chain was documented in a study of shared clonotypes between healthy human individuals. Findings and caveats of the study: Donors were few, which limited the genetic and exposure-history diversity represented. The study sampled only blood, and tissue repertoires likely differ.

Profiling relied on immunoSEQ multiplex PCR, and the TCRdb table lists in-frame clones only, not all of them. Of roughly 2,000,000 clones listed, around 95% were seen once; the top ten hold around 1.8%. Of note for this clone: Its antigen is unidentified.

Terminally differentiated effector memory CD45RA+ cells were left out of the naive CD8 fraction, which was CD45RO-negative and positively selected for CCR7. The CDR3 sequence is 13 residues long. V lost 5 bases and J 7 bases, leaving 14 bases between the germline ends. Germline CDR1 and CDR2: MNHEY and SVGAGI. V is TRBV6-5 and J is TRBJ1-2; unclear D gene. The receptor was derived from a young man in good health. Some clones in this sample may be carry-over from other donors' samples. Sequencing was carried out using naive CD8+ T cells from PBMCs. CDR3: CASSPGVSGGYTF. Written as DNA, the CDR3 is TGTGCCAGCAGTCCCGGGGTTTCGGGTGGCTACACCTTC.